Listed here are 32 T cell receptor beta chains from one sample, sequenced in a study of radiation and T cells in renal cell carcinoma. Time point reported: blood 4 weeks post-SBRT, at nephrectomy. The treatment is: 15 Gy SBRT to primary tumor, nephrectomy 4 weeks later. Sequencing used immunoSEQ multiplex PCR; TCRdb keeps in-frame clones, though not all of them. The table includes around 140,000 clones, approximately 86% detected once. This material consisted of blood, taken from a patient whose treatment included radiotherapy and nephrectomy. These receptor sequences come from a woman aged 45-60 years with renal cell carcinoma.

The sample holds a few counts of this clone. The chain uses TRBV19 and TRBJ2-6; D uncertain. Germline V gives CDR1 LNHDA, CDR2 SQIVND (reference sequence). The CDR3 contains 16 residues. V lost 4 bases to trimming and J lost 4 bases, with 14 bases between them. This CDR3 reads CASSTLPGEGANVLTF. CDR3 DNA: TGTGCCAGTAGTACCTTGCCAGGCGAGGGGGCCAACGTCCTGACTTTC.

The chain couples TRBV11-2 to TRBJ2-1; TRBD2 aligns across 15 bases. Looked up from germline, CDR1 is SGHAT and CDR2 is FQNNGV. This CDR3 spans 16 amino acids. V gave up 5 bases and J gave up 5 bases; unmatched junction bases: 4. In nucleotides, the CDR3 is TGTGCCAGCAGCCCGGGGACTAGCGGGGGGAACAATGAGCAGTTCTTC. As protein: CASSPGTSGGNNEQFF.

The V gene is TRBV29-1, the J gene TRBJ1-2, with TRBD1 matching 10 bases. The germline CDR1 and CDR2 sequences are SQVTM and ANQGSEA. V was pared by 6 bases and J by 3 bases, with 1 base of the junction left unmatched. CDR3 size: 12 residues. The CDR3 DNA sequence: TGCAGCGTGGGGACAGGGGACTATGGCTACACCTTC. It is translated as CSVGTGDYGYTF.

V usage is TRBV25-1 and J usage is TRBJ2-3; D is unclear. The CDR3 is 16 amino acids. Germline CDR1 reads MGHDK; CDR2 reads SYGVNS. Trimming shortened V by 6 bases and J by 2 bases, and 18 bases separated the two germline ends. CDR3 DNA: TGTGCCAGCAGCGAGTTTTCTGGCAGGATCACAGATACGCAGTATTTT. It encodes CASSEFSGRITDTQYF. Complete variable domain (other parts from reference TRBV25-1 and TRBJ2-3): EADIYQTPRYLVIGTGKKITLECSQTMGHDKMYWYQQDPGMELHLIHYSYGVNSTEKGDLSSESTVSRIRTEHFPLTLESARPSHTSQYLCASSEFSGRITDTQYFGPGTRLTVL.

The V gene is TRBV6-5, the J gene TRBJ2-2; TRBD2 matches 7 bases. Per the germline V gene, CDR1 is MNHEY and CDR2 is SVGAGI. After removal of 7 bases from V and 7 bases from J, the junction contained 9 bases not matched to a gene. This CDR3 comprises 14 residues. The chain's CDR3 is CASIRGGKDGELFF. Written as DNA, the CDR3 is TGTGCCAGCATCCGGGGAGGGAAAGACGGGGAGCTGTTTTTT.

The genes are TRBV5-6 and TRBJ1-2, with D perhaps TRBD1 (6 bases). V dropped 6 bases and J dropped 5 bases, with 20 bases sitting between them. Looked up from germline, CDR1 is SGHDT and CDR2 is YYEEEE. The CDR3 consists of 15 residues. This CDR3 is CASNKIRGARYGYTF. The CDR3 region has the DNA TGTGCCAGCAATAAAATTCGGGGGGCTCGGTATGGCTACACCTTC.

This rearrangement joins TRBV19 to TRBJ1-5; D possibly corresponds to TRBD1 (6 bases). The CDR3 covers 14 residues. From germline, CDR1 is LNHDA and CDR2 SQIVND (reference sequence). The ends were cut back, 8 bases at V and 3 bases at J, with 14 bases in the middle. CDR3: CASLGQSYNQPQHF. The CDR3 DNA reads TGTGCCAGTCTCGGACAGTCCTACAATCAGCCCCAGCATTTT.

The V gene is TRBV11-2, the J gene TRBJ1-1; perhaps TRBD1 as D (6 bases). In germline, CDR1 is SGHAT, CDR2 FQNNGV. Trimming pared 5 bases from V and 5 bases from J, leaving 15 bases between. The CDR3 sequence is 14 residues long. CDR3 nucleotides: TGTGCCAGCAGCCTTCGGGGGCTGGTGACTGAAGCTTTCTTT. Protein: CASSLRGLVTEAFF.

This sequence joins TRBV30 and TRBJ1-1; TRBD1 matches 7 bases. Per germline, CDR1 GTSNPN and CDR2 SVGIG (reference sequence). The CDR3 is made up of 12 amino acids. V was pared by 1 base and J by 7 bases, with 3 bases of the junction left unmatched. In nucleotides, the CDR3 is TGTGCCTGGAGTGCTTGGACAGGTGAAGCTTTCTTT. Translation gives CAWSAWTGEAFF. The full variable domain, its missing parts supplied by reference TRBV30 and TRBJ1-1, is SQTIHQWPATLVQPVGSPLSLECTVEGTSNPNLYWYRQAAGRGLQLLFYSVGIGQISSEVPQNLSASRPQDRQFILSSKKLLLSDSGFYLCAWSAWTGEAFFGQGTRLTVV.

This chain connects TRBV19 to TRBJ1-1; no clear D. The CDR3 extends over 12 amino acids. Trimming took 6 bases from V and 1 from J, leaving 6 bases between them. CDR1 LNHDA and CDR2 SQIVND come from the germline V gene (reference sequence). The CDR3 DNA follows: TGTGCCAGTAGCAAACAGAACACTGAAGCTTTCTTT. This sequence encodes CASSKQNTEAFF.

The gene calls are TRBV28 and TRBJ1-1; D is unclear. V was pared by 4 bases and J by 7 bases, with 13 bases between. The germline V gene has CDR1 MDHEN and CDR2 SYDVKM. This CDR3 is 13 amino acids long. CDR3 amino acids: CASSSDRQFEAFF. The CDR3 DNA follows: TGTGCCAGCAGTTCAGATCGACAATTTGAAGCTTTCTTT.

J is TRBJ2-3 and V is TRBV9, with no clear D. Germline-derived CDR1 and CDR2 are SGDLS and YYNGEE. The CDR3 contains 16 residues. Trimming left V 0 bases short and J 1 base short, with 12 bases between. Written as DNA, the CDR3 is TGTGCCAGCAGCGTAGTTGGCGTTGGGGGCACAGATACGCAGTATTTT. It is translated as CASSVVGVGGTDTQYF. The full variable domain, in which reference TRBV9 and TRBJ2-3 provide the parts outside the CDR3, is DSGVTQTPKHLITATGQRVTLRCSPRSGDLSVYWYQQSLDQGLQFLIQYYNGEERAKGNILERFSAQQFPDLHSELNLSSLELGDSALYFCASSVVGVGGTDTQYFGPGTRLTVL.

The chain has TRBV2 and TRBJ2-5, with no clear D. The CDR3 is 13 amino acids. With 9 bases removed from V and 4 bases from J, the gap between germline ends came to 15 bases. CDR1 and CDR2 from the germline V gene are SNHLY and FYNNEI. The CDR3 loop reads CASQPGDSETQYF. As DNA, the CDR3 is TGTGCCAGTCAACCGGGCGACTCAGAGACCCAGTACTTC.

The J gene is TRBJ1-2, the V gene TRBV30; 7 bases fit TRBD1. The CDR3 sequence is 14 residues long. The V gene end was trimmed by 0 bases and the J gene end by 4 bases; junction bases not matched to a gene: 5. The germline V gene encodes CDR1 GTSNPN and CDR2 SVGIG (reference sequence). For the CDR3, the DNA is TGTGCCTGGAGTGTACAGGGGCAATCCTATGGCTACACCTTC. The encoded protein is CAWSVQGQSYGYTF. The full variable domain, completed using reference TRBV30 and TRBJ1-2, is SQTIHQWPATLVQPVGSPLSLECTVEGTSNPNLYWYRQAAGRGLQLLFYSVGIGQISSEVPQNLSASRPQDRQFILSSKKLLLSDSGFYLCAWSVQGQSYGYTFGSGTRLTVV.

The J gene is TRBJ1-2, the V gene TRBV29-1, with D perhaps TRBD1 (6 bases). Germline values: CDR1 SQVTM, CDR2 ANQGSEA. The CDR3 loop spans 12 amino acids. V was cut by 6 bases and J by 7 bases, with 15 bases left in between. The CDR3 DNA reads as TGCAGCGTCGCCGAGGGGGGTACTGGCTACACCTTC. It encodes CSVAEGGTGYTF.

The V gene is TRBV10-2, the J gene TRBJ1-2; 8 nucleotides line up with TRBD1. The CDR3 contains 12 residues. The germline CDR1 and CDR2 sequences are WSHSY and SAAADI. Trimming at V came to 8 bases and at J to 8 bases, leaving 7 bases not matched to a gene. CDR3 nucleotide sequence: TGCGCCAGCTCGGACAGGGAAGGCGGCTACACCTTC. It yields the protein CASSDREGGYTF.

The sample holds one count of this clone. The V gene is TRBV7-6, the J gene TRBJ2-7; 7 bases are shared with TRBD1. Trimming took 4 bases from V and 3 from J; bases not matched to a gene: 3. Germline CDR1 is SGHVS and CDR2 is FNYEAQ. There are 13 residues in the CDR3. CDR3 in amino acids: CASSYRDSYEQYF. Written as DNA, the CDR3 is TGTGCCAGCAGCTACCGGGACAGCTACGAGCAGTACTTC.

V and J are TRBV19 and TRBJ2-1; 12 nucleotides match TRBD2. The CDR3 length is 15 residues. Germline values: CDR1 LNHDA, CDR2 SQIVND (reference sequence). V was pared by 6 bases and J by 5 bases, with 5 bases of the junction left unmatched. The chain's CDR3 is CASSPSGGANNEQFF. DNA for the CDR3: TGTGCCAGTAGCCCTAGCGGGGGGGCGAACAATGAGCAGTTCTTC.

This clone was seen a few times. The chain employs TRBV28 and TRBJ1-1; TRBD1 is a possible D gene (5 bases). Trimming removed 8 bases from V and 5 bases from J, with 12 bases in between. This CDR3 is 12 amino acids long. The germline V gene encodes CDR1 MDHEN and CDR2 SYDVKM. The CDR3 loop is CASSSGTTEAFF. In DNA form, the CDR3 reads TGTGCCAGCTCATCGGGGACTACTGAAGCTTTCTTT.

V usage is TRBV19 and J usage is TRBJ2-6; unclear D gene. Trimming left V 2 bases short and J 0 bases short, with 5 bases between. CDR1 and CDR2 from the germline V gene are LNHDA and SQIVND (reference sequence). The CDR3 length is 15 residues. The DNA for the CDR3 is TGTGCCAGTAGTATACCAGACTCTGGGGCCAACGTCCTGACTTTC. Translating gives CASSIPDSGANVLTF.

The rearrangement uses TRBV5-1 and TRBJ1-2; 7 nucleotides line up with TRBD1. The CDR3 extends over 15 amino acids. CDR1 SGHRS and CDR2 YFSETQ come from the germline V gene. The V and J ends lost 4 bases and 8 bases, in that order; junction bases with no gene match: 14. For the CDR3, the DNA is TGCGCCAGCAGCCCTGGGACAGCCAACCCCCGGGGCTACACCTTC. This translates into CASSPGTANPRGYTF.

The chain carries TRBV30 and TRBJ2-1; 9 bases fit TRBD2. This CDR3 spans 15 amino acids. V trimming: 0 bases; J trimming: 8 bases; junction bases outside the gene matches: 8. CDR1 and CDR2 from the germline V gene are GTSNPN and SVGIG (reference sequence). The CDR3 protein is CAWSVLGTSFDEQFF. For the CDR3, the DNA is TGTGCCTGGAGTGTACTAGGGACTAGCTTCGATGAGCAGTTCTTC.

The chain has TRBV6-6 and TRBJ1-5; TRBD1 matches at 11 bases. The germline V gene encodes CDR1 MNHNY and CDR2 SVGAGI (reference sequence). After removal of 6 bases from V and 5 bases from J, the junction contained 6 bases not matched to a gene. The CDR3 runs 15 residues. The CDR3 spells CASRGTGGTDQPQHF. The CDR3 bases are TGTGCCAGCAGGGGGACAGGGGGGACTGATCAGCCCCAGCATTTT.

The genes are TRBV7-9 and TRBJ1-4; 8 bases match TRBD1. V gave up 2 bases and J gave up 0 bases; unmatched junction bases: 5. Germline values: CDR1 SEHNR, CDR2 FQNEAQ (reference sequence). The CDR3 sequence is 17 residues long. The CDR3 is CASSLTQGASTNEKLFF. Written as DNA, the CDR3 is TGTGCCAGCAGCTTAACCCAGGGGGCTTCAACTAATGAAAAACTGTTTTTT. The full variable domain, its missing parts supplied by reference TRBV7-9 and TRBJ1-4, is DTGVSQNPRHKITKRGQNVTFRCDPISEHNRLYWYRQTLGQGPEFLTYFQNEAQLEKSRLLSDRFSAERPKGSFSTLEIQRTEQGDSAMYLCASSLTQGASTNEKLFFGSGTQLSVL.

The sample holds one count of this clone. The V call is TRBV4-1, the J call TRBJ2-3, with 11 bases matching TRBD2. The CDR3 spans 17 residues. Trimming cost V 3 bases and J 2 bases; bases outside gene matches: 7. Germline-derived CDR1 and CDR2 are MGHRA and YSYEKL. The CDR3 region has the DNA TGCGCCAGCAGCCAGAGACTAGCGGGATCCCCCACAGATACGCAGTATTTT. Encoded protein: CASSQRLAGSPTDTQYF.

The chain uses TRBV12-2 and TRBJ1-5. TRBV12-2 is described as a pseudogene. This CDR3 is built from 16 residues. The CDR3 DNA follows: TGTGCAAGTCGCCCCCTGGGGTGGGTAAGCAATCAGCCCCAGCATTTT. It is translated as CASRPLGWVSNQPQHF.

J is TRBJ1-4 and V is TRBV7-9; 10 positions agree with TRBD1. J was trimmed by 3 bases and V by 1 base; bases with no gene match: 2. Germline CDR1 is SEHNR and CDR2 is FQNEAQ (reference sequence). CDR3 length equals 16 residues. CDR3 sequence reads: CASSLGQGAANEKLFF. The CDR3 bases are TGTGCCAGCAGCTTAGGACAGGGGGCAGCTAATGAAAAACTGTTTTTT.

V usage is TRBV2 and J usage is TRBJ2-5, with 8 bases identical to TRBD2. Trimming cost V 6 bases and J 5 bases; bases outside gene matches: 5. This CDR3 has 13 residues. Germline CDR1 and CDR2: SNHLY and FYNNEI. CDR3 sequence reads: CASRRGEAETQYF. CDR3 sequence (DNA): TGTGCCAGCAGGCGGGGGGAGGCGGAGACCCAGTACTTC.

The chain employs TRBV13 and TRBJ2-2; D not certain. Deletions cut 0 bases from V and 1 base from J, with 3 bases between. The CDR3 length is 14 residues. Per the germline V gene, CDR1 is PRHDT and CDR2 is FYEKMQ (reference sequence). The CDR3 sequence: CASSLGKNTGELFF. In nucleotides, the CDR3 is TGTGCCAGCAGCTTAGGGAAGAACACCGGGGAGCTGTTTTTT.

The CDR3: CASSPRGQGKTEAFF. Here the CDR3 DNA reads TGTGCCAGCAGCCCGAGGGGACAGGGCAAGACTGAAGCTTTCTTT. V gene TRBV4-2 combines with J gene TRBJ1-1; 9 nucleotides line up with TRBD1. Germline V lookup: CDR1 LGHNA, CDR2 YNFKEQ. The CDR3 is made up of 15 amino acids. V gave up 4 bases and J gave up 5 bases; unmatched junction bases: 8.

The genes are TRBV7-9 and TRBJ1-1; no clear D. CDR1 is SEHNR and CDR2 is FQNEAQ in the germline V gene (reference sequence). Trimming stripped 2 bases from V and 5 bases from J, with 6 bases between. The CDR3 extends over 12 amino acids. CDR3 sequence: CASSLISTEAFF. The CDR3 DNA sequence: TGTGCCAGCAGCTTAATCTCTACTGAAGCTTTCTTT. Full variable domain (remainder filled in from reference TRBV7-9 and TRBJ1-1): DTGVSQNPRHKITKRGQNVTFRCDPISEHNRLYWYRQTLGQGPEFLTYFQNEAQLEKSRLLSDRFSAERPKGSFSTLEIQRTEQGDSAMYLCASSLISTEAFFGQGTRLTVV.

The CDR3 nucleotides read TGCAGCGTCGCTTGGACGGGGGACGAGCAGTACTTC. Translation: CSVAWTGDEQYF. V gene TRBV29-1 combines with J gene TRBJ2-7; possibly TRBD2 for D (6 bases). V dropped 6 bases and J dropped 5 bases, with 14 bases sitting between them. CDR1 and CDR2 (germline): SQVTM, ANQGSEA. CDR3 length: 12 amino acids.